What follows is one T cell receptor (beta chain) and its context. Its antigen is unidentified. Measured with immunoSEQ multiplex PCR; TCRdb has only the in-frame clones, and not every one. Among under 20,000 clones listed, around 85% were seen once. This entry belongs to a study of somatic mutations in cytotoxic T cells in rheumatoid arthritis. Study-level results: The antigen targets of the expanded CD8+ clones were unknown. Rheumatoid arthritis patients and age-matched healthy controls showed no significant difference in CD8+ T-cell clonality. The study found that the largest CD8+ clone exceeded 20% of CD8+ cells in about an eighth of the 65 patients.

The V and J ends lost 0 bases and 7 bases respectively, with 15 bases between them. CDR3 length: 15 residues. CDR1 and CDR2 from the germline V gene are SGHAT and FQDESV (reference sequence). CD4+ and CD8+ cells were isolated by positive magnetic bead selection, with purity checked by flow cytometry. The chain has TRBV11-1 and TRBJ1-1; TRBD1 is a possible D gene (5 bases). This receptor was taken from a woman aged 40-49 years with rheumatoid arthritis. The sample comprised CD8+ T cells sorted from blood. The CDR3 coding sequence is TGTGCCAGCAGCTTAGCGGAGGGGCATCGGGATGAAGCTTTCTTT. Residues: CASSLAEGHRDEAFF.